The 6 T cell receptor beta chains presented below share a single source sample, sequenced in a study of naive and memory T cell subsets. An equimolar mix of two oligonucleotides served as the beta constant-region primer for TRBC1 and TRBC2. TCRdb re-analysed the UMI-ligation and nested PCR reads in MiXCR, keeping a single row per CDR3 protein. The sample records 150,000 or so distinct CDR3 sequences, approximately 15% being singletons. Sequencing input: naive CD4+ T cells from blood. The receptors shown here come from a human donor in good health.

The CDR3 spells CSVEPDPTDTQYF. The CDR3 DNA reads TGCAGCGTTGAGCCGGACCCCACAGATACGCAGTATTTT. The V gene is TRBV29-1, the J gene TRBJ2-3; D call uncertain. Trimming pared 3 bases from V and 2 bases from J, leaving 9 bases between. Germline values: CDR1 SQVTM, CDR2 ANQGSEA. The CDR3 totals 13 residues.

This clonotype was counted ten times or more. The CDR3 here is CSAGPLAGGRRDEQYF. For the CDR3, the DNA is TGCAGTGCTGGCCCACTAGCGGGAGGACGTAGAGACGAGCAGTACTTC. This chain links TRBV20-1 with TRBJ2-7, with 12 bases that match TRBD2. CDR1 DFQATT and CDR2 SNEGSKA come from the germline V gene (reference sequence). Trimming took 5 bases from V and 5 from J; bases not matched to a gene: 13. The CDR3 sequence is 16 residues long.

The J gene is TRBJ2-3, the V gene TRBV7-2; possible D gene TRBD2, 6 bases. The CDR3 runs to 14 residues. Deletions cut 5 bases from V and 7 bases from J, with 16 bases between. Germline V gene lookup returns CDR1 SGHTA and CDR2 FQGNSA. The CDR3 sequence: CASSLRDSLHTQYF. The CDR3, as DNA: TGTGCCAGCAGCCTCCGGGACTCCCTACATACGCAGTATTTT.

The chain is built from TRBV19 and TRBJ2-7; weak D call: TRBD1 (5 bases). V was shortened by 0 bases and J by 5 bases, with 17 bases between the two germline ends. Germline V gene data show CDR1 as LNHDA and CDR2 as SQIVND (reference sequence). This CDR3 spans 16 amino acids. This chain's CDR3 is CASSIDPDRKVHEQYF. The CDR3, as DNA: TGTGCCAGTAGTATAGATCCCGACAGAAAGGTCCACGAGCAGTACTTC.

This clonotype was counted only a few times. The V call is TRBV11-2, the J call TRBJ2-7; D is unclear. Germline V CDR1 and CDR2: SGHAT, FQNNGV. CDR3 length equals 13 residues. The V end lost 8 bases, the J end lost 4 bases, and 15 bases lay between the germline ends. This chain's CDR3 is CASRTLRFYEQYF. CDR3 sequence (DNA): TGTGCCAGCCGCACTCTCAGGTTTTACGAGCAGTACTTC. The whole variable domain, filled in from reference TRBV11-2 and TRBJ2-7, reads EAGVAQSPRYKIIEKRQSVAFWCNPISGHATLYWYQQILGQGPKLLIQFQNNGVVDDSQLPKDRFSAERLKGVDSTLKIQPAKLEDSAVYLCASRTLRFYEQYFGPGTRLTVT.

J is TRBJ1-1 and V is TRBV28, with D hard to call. Trimming shortened V by 7 bases and J by 5 bases, and 20 bases separated the two germline ends. The length of the CDR3 is 15 residues. Germline CDR1 is MDHEN and CDR2 is SYDVKM. CDR3 amino acids: CASTRTGQGRTEAFF. CDR3 nucleotide sequence: TGTGCCAGCACCCGGACCGGGCAAGGTCGGACTGAAGCTTTCTTT.